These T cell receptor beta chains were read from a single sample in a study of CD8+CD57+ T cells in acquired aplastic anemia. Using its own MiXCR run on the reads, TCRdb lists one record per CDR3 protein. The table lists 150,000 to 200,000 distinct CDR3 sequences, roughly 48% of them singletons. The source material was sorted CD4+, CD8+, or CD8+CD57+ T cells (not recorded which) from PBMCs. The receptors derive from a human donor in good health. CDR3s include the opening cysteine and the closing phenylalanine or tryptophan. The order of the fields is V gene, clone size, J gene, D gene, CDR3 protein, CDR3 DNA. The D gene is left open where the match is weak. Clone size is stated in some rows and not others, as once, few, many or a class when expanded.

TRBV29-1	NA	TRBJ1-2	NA	CSVSAGDYGYTF	TGCAGCGTTTCGGCGGGGGACTATGGCTACACCTTC
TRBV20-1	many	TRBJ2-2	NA	CSASYVRDGELFF	TGCAGTGCTAGTTATGTGAGGGACGGGGAGCTGTTTTTT
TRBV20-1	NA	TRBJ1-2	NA	CSASPSMGLGYTF	TGCAGTGCTAGCCCTTCGATGGGTTTGGGCTACACCTTC
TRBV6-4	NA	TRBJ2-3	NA	CASSRLISTDTQYF	TGTGCCAGCAGTCGGCTGATCAGCACAGATACGCAGTATTTT
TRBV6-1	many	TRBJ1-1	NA	CASSANTEAFF	TGTGCCAGCAGTGCTAACACTGAAGCTTTCTTT
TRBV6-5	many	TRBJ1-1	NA	CASRVADNTEAFF	TGTGCCAGCAGGGTCGCAGATAACACTGAAGCTTTCTTT
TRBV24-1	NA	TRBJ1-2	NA	CATSDLGRNYGYTF	TGTGCCACCAGTGATTTGGGCAGAAACTATGGCTACACCTTC
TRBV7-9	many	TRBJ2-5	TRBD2	CASSLGASGDRETQYF	TGTGCCAGCAGCTTAGGAGCTAGCGGAGATCGGGAGACCCAGTACTTC
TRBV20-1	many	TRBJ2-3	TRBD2	CSARAGGGWTDTQYF	TGCAGTGCTAGAGCGGGGGGGGGCTGGACAGATACGCAGTATTTT
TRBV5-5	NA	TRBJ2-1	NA	CASSQSGLYNEQFF	TGCGCCAGCAGCCAGTCGGGGTTGTACAATGAGCAGTTCTTC
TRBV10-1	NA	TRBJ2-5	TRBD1	CASSESEGTGKETQYF	TGCGCCAGCAGTGAGTCGGAAGGGACAGGAAAAGAGACCCAGTACTTC
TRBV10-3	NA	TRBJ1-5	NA	CAISAMSASHNQPQHF	TGTGCCATCAGTGCTATGTCTGCCAGCCACAATCAGCCCCAGCATTTT
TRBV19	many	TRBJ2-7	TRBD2	CASSPSASGAYEQYF	TGTGCCAGTAGCCCGAGTGCTAGCGGGGCCTACGAGCAGTACTTC
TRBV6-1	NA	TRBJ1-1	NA	CASRAGYTQNTEAFF	TGTGCCAGCAGGGCAGGATATACCCAGAACACTGAAGCTTTCTTT
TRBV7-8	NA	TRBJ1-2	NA	CASSPDAGGYTF	TGTGCCAGCAGCCCAGACGCGGGCGGCTACACCTTC
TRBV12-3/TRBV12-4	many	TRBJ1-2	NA	CASSFGGLHYTF	TGTGCCAGCAGTTTTGGTGGGCTCCACTACACCTTC
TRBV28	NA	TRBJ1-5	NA	CASYGGSNQPQHF	TGTGCCAGCTACGGAGGTAGCAATCAGCCCCAGCATTTT
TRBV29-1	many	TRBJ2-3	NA	CSVVEVSSTDTQYF	TGCAGCGTTGTTGAGGTTTCTAGCACAGATACGCAGTATTTT
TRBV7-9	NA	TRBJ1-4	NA	CASSSYRGSSEKLFF	TGTGCCAGCAGCTCGTACAGAGGGTCCTCTGAAAAACTGTTTTTT
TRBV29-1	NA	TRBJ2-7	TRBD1	CSVVAPGGSYEQYF	TGCAGCGTTGTGGCCCCAGGGGGCTCCTACGAGCAGTACTTC
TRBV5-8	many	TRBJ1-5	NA	CASSLMGGNQPQHF	TGTGCCAGCAGCTTGATGGGCGGCAATCAGCCCCAGCATTTT
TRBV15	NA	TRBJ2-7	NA	CAASRSRSEQYF	TGTGCCGCCAGCAGATCCAGGAGCGAGCAGTACTTC
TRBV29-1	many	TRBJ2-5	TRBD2	CSVQRGSGSQETQYF	TGCAGCGTTCAGCGGGGTAGCGGGAGCCAAGAGACCCAGTACTTC
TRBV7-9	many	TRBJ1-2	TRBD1	CASSPGDSKYGYTF	TGTGCCAGCAGCCCGGGGGACAGCAAGTATGGCTACACCTTC
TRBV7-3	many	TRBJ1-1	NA	CASSLKSGSNTEAFF	TGTGCCAGCAGCTTAAAATCGGGGTCGAACACTGAAGCTTTCTTT
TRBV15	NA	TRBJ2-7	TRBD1	CATSDRRTGDEQYF	TGTGCCACCTCAGACAGAAGGACAGGGGACGAGCAGTACTTC
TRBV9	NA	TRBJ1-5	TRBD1	CASSVGGDRAQPQHF	TGTGCCAGCAGCGTAGGAGGAGACAGGGCCCAGCCCCAGCATTTT
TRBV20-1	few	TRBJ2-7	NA	CSARDPLASYEQYF	TGCAGTGCTAGAGATCCTCTAGCGAGCTACGAGCAGTACTTC
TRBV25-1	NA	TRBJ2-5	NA	CACGREGAGETQYF	TGTGCATGTGGGCGCGAGGGCGCGGGGGAGACCCAGTACTTC
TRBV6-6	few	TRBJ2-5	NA	CASSSQGETQYF	TGTGCTAGCAGTTCGCAAGGAGAGACCCAGTACTTC
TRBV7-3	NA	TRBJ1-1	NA	CASSAGVWNTEAFF	TGTGCCAGCAGCGCAGGGGTGTGGAACACTGAAGCTTTCTTT
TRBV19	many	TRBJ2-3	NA	CASRRGTGTDTQYF	TGTGCCAGTCGACGCGGGACTGGGACAGATACGCAGTATTTT